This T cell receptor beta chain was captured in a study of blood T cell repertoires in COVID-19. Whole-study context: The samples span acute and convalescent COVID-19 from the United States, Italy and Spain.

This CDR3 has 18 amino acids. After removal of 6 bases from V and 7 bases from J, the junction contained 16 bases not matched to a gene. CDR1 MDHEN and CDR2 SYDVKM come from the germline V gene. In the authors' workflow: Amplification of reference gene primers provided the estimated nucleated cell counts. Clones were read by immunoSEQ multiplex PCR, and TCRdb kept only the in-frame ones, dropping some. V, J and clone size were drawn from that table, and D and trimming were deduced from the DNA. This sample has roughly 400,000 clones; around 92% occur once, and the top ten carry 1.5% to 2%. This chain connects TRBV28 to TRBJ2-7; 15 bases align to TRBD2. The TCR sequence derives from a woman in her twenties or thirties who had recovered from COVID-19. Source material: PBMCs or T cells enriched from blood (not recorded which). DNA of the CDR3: TGTGCCAGCAGGTCGCCGGGACTAGCGGGAGGCCCACACCGGGAGCAGTACTTC. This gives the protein CASRSPGLAGGPHREQYF.